These 23 T cell receptor beta chains came from one sample sequenced in a study of blood T cell repertoires in COVID-19. TCRdb keeps only in-frame clones here, not all; method: immunoSEQ multiplex PCR. Of 210,000 or so clones in the sample, roughly 84% were seen once. The sequenced material came from peripheral blood. These receptor sequences come from a woman aged 80 or over with active or convalescent COVID-19.

The rearrangement uses TRBV28 and TRBJ2-2, with D possibly being TRBD2 (5 bases). The length of the CDR3 is 18 residues. The germline V and J ends were trimmed by 0 bases and 1 base, with 15 bases remaining between them. Germline V gene sequence: CDR1 MDHEN, CDR2 SYDVKM. For the CDR3, the DNA is TGTGCCAGCAGTTTATGGGACGGGCGGGCCGGGAACACCGGGGAGCTGTTTTTT. This gives the protein CASSLWDGRAGNTGELFF.

The rearrangement uses TRBV28 and TRBJ1-4; no clear D gene. V lost 5 bases, J lost 8 bases, and 15 bases lay in between. Germline values: CDR1 MDHEN, CDR2 SYDVKM. This CDR3 is 14 amino acids long. CDR3 nucleotide sequence: TGTGCCAGCAGTCCCCCCCTGGTCGGGGAAAAACTGTTTTTT. Protein product: CASSPPLVGEKLFF.

V and J are TRBV6-5 and TRBJ1-1, with a weak D call TRBD1 (6 bases). Trimming pared 7 bases from V and 8 bases from J, leaving 20 bases between. The CDR3 is 14 residues long. From germline, CDR1 is MNHEY and CDR2 SVGAGI. The CDR3 DNA is TGTGCCAGCAAACCGGGACACGCAAACGACGAAGCTTTCTTT. It codes for CASKPGHANDEAFF.

The chain joins TRBV5-4 to TRBJ1-1; possible D gene TRBD1, 5 bases. Per germline, CDR1 SGHNT and CDR2 YYREEE (reference sequence). The CDR3 sequence is 13 residues long. Trimming pared 1 base from V and 4 bases from J, leaving 8 bases between. In nucleotides, the CDR3 is TGTGCCAGCAGCTTGCCAGGGCCCACTGAAGCTTTCTTT. This sequence encodes CASSLPGPTEAFF.

The chain joins TRBV19 to TRBJ1-1, with D perhaps TRBD1 (5 bases). Germline assignment: CDR1 LNHDA and CDR2 SQIVND (reference sequence). Trimming cost V 7 bases and J 0 bases, with 15 bases left between them. The CDR3 is made up of 15 amino acids. CDR3 nucleotides: TGTGCCAGTAAACCGTGGGGGGAGATGAACACTGAAGCTTTCTTT. It codes for CASKPWGEMNTEAFF.

J is TRBJ1-1 and V is TRBV30; D gene uncertain. In germline, CDR1 is GTSNPN, CDR2 SVGIG (reference sequence). CDR3 length: 13 amino acids. Trimming took 0 bases from V and 0 from J, leaving 5 bases between them. This CDR3 is CAWSVLLNTEAFF. CDR3 bases: TGTGCCTGGAGTGTACTCTTGAACACTGAAGCTTTCTTT.

V and J are TRBV21-1 and TRBJ1-1. TRBV21-1 is a pseudogene segment. The CDR3 is 13 residues long. The CDR3 nucleotides read TGTGCCAGCAGCGCCTTCGGGGACACTGAAGCTTTCTTT. Protein: CASSAFGDTEAFF.

This sequence joins TRBV10-3 and TRBJ2-7; D may be TRBD2 (5 bases). Germline V gene lookup returns CDR1 ENHRY and CDR2 SYGVKD. Trimming left V 4 bases short and J 5 bases short, with 15 bases between. CDR3 size: 14 residues. CDR3 sequence (DNA): TGTGCCATCAGTGTTGTGGGAGCAGAAAACGAGCAGTACTTC. It is translated as CAISVVGAENEQYF.

The rearrangement uses TRBV7-9 and TRBJ1-1; 7 nucleotides align to TRBD1. CDR1 SEHNR and CDR2 FQNEAQ come from the germline V gene (reference sequence). Unmatched junction bases numbered 4, after V lost 1 base and J lost 5 bases. The CDR3 contains 14 residues. The CDR3 bases are TGTGCCAGCAGCTTAGGACAGGGATTAACTGAAGCTTTCTTT. Translated, it gives CASSLGQGLTEAFF.

This clone has a single count. The V call is TRBV5-6, the J call TRBJ1-2; 7 bases fit TRBD1. CDR1 and CDR2 from the germline V gene are SGHDT and YYEEEE. V was pared by 0 bases and J by 1 base, with 3 bases of the junction left unmatched. This CDR3 comprises 15 residues. The CDR3 DNA reads as TGTGCCAGCAGCTTGGGGGGACAGCGTAACTATGGCTACACCTTC. Translation gives CASSLGGQRNYGYTF.

The J gene is TRBJ1-1, the V gene TRBV7-9; D is unclear. There are 13 residues in the CDR3. Germline V gene data show CDR1 as SEHNR and CDR2 as FQNEAQ (reference sequence). V shed 6 bases and J shed 1 base, with 9 bases lying between them. The CDR3 is CASSIQPNTEAFF. The CDR3 coding sequence is TGTGCCAGCAGTATACAGCCGAACACTGAAGCTTTCTTT.

This clone has just a few counts. The chain couples TRBV3-1 (or the pseudogene TRBV3-2) to TRBJ1-5, with D hard to call. There are 15 residues in the CDR3. V shed 4 bases and J shed 6 bases, with 16 bases lying between them. Germline V gene data show CDR1 as LGHDT and CDR2 as YNNKEL (reference sequence). CDR3 coding DNA: TGTGCCAGCAGCCCGGGATCAGGCTGGGGTCAGCCCCAGCATTTT. The encoded protein is CASSPGSGWGQPQHF.

The V call is TRBV6-2 or TRBV6-3, the J call TRBJ2-7, with D tentatively TRBD1 (6 bases). The CDR3 runs 15 residues. Germline CDR1 and CDR2: MNHEY and SVGEGT. V was shortened by 5 bases and J by 3 bases, with 17 bases between the two germline ends. The CDR3 here is CASSRDRTRNYEQYF. Here the CDR3 DNA reads TGTGCCAGCAGTAGAGACAGGACCCGAAACTACGAGCAGTACTTC.

The V and J genes are TRBV18 and TRBJ2-7; 7 bases are a match to TRBD1. V lost 3 bases and J lost 4; bases outside the gene matches: 3. Germline CDR1 KGHSH, CDR2 LQKENI. CDR3 length: 13 amino acids. The CDR3 sequence: CASSPQQGYEQYF. In DNA, the CDR3 is TGTGCCAGCTCACCGCAACAGGGGTACGAGCAGTACTTC.

The chain uses TRBV24-1 and TRBJ2-1, with 8 positions matching TRBD2. V dropped 4 bases and J dropped 1; count of bases not matched to a gene: 11. The germline gives CDR1 KGHDR, CDR2 SFDVKD. CDR3 length equals 18 residues. The CDR3 spells CATSDAVGAGVSYNEQFF. The CDR3 region has the DNA TGTGCCACCAGTGACGCCGTGGGAGCGGGGGTATCCTACAATGAGCAGTTCTTC.

This sequence joins TRBV6-1 and TRBJ2-7, with TRBD2 as a possible D gene (5 bases). Trimming removed 0 bases from V and 6 bases from J, with 9 bases in between. The CDR3 has 13 residues. Germline V CDR1 and CDR2: MNHNS, SASEGT. CDR3 residues: CASSEARGSEQYF. DNA of the CDR3: TGTGCCAGCAGTGAAGCCCGGGGATCCGAGCAGTACTTC.

This clone was detected only a few times. The J gene is TRBJ2-1, the V gene TRBV5-1; perhaps TRBD1 as D (6 bases). The V end was cut by 9 bases, the J end by 2 bases, with 12 bases between. This CDR3 is 13 amino acids long. CDR1 SGHRS and CDR2 YFSETQ come from the germline V gene. The chain's CDR3 is CATSQGTYNEQFF. The CDR3 bases are TGCGCCACCTCCCAGGGGACCTACAATGAGCAGTTCTTC.

The CDR3 DNA reads TGTGCCAGCAGCTTGGAAGTCGCGGGTTTCAGGGGCTACACCTTC. Translating it yields CASSLEVAGFRGYTF. This chain uses TRBV5-5 with TRBJ1-2; D call uncertain. The CDR3 sequence is 15 residues long. V was shortened by 0 bases and J by 8 bases, with 17 bases between the two germline ends. Germline assignment: CDR1 SGHKS and CDR2 YYEKEE (reference sequence). The full variable domain, with the rest looked up from reference TRBV5-5 and TRBJ1-2, is DAGVTQSPTHLIKTRGQQVTLRCSPISGHKSVSWYQQVLGQGPQFIFQYYEKEERGRGNFPDRFSARQFPNYSSELNVNALLLGDSALYLCASSLEVAGFRGYTFGSGTRLTVV.

Comments on this clone: One end of the junction varies from germline; a read error may be responsible. This sequence joins TRBV7-7 and TRBJ1-3; D is unclear. This CDR3 region has 13 residues. Germline V gene data show CDR1 as SSHAT and CDR2 as FNYEAQ (reference sequence). The DNA of the CDR3 is TGTGCTAGCAGCCCCTCCTCTGGAAACACCATATATTTT. It codes for CASSPSSGNTIYF. Filled out from reference TRBV7-7 and TRBJ1-3, the complete variable domain reads GAGVSQSPRYKVTKRGQDVTLRCDPISSHATLYWYQQALGQGPEFLTYFNYEAQPDKSGLPSDRFSAERPEGSISTLTIQRTEQRDSAMYRCASSPSSGNTIYFGEGSWLTVV.

V is TRBV7-2 and J is TRBJ1-2; unclear D gene. Germline assignment: CDR1 SGHTA and CDR2 FQGNSA. V was trimmed by 1 base and J by 1 base, leaving 7 bases between them. The CDR3 spans 14 residues. The CDR3 sequence is CASSLGGLNYGYTF. For the CDR3, the DNA is TGTGCCAGCAGCTTAGGAGGGCTTAACTATGGCTACACCTTC.

The rearrangement uses TRBV11-1 and TRBJ1-6, with unresolved D. The CDR3 loop spans 15 amino acids. Germline V lookup: CDR1 SGHAT, CDR2 FQDESV (reference sequence). V was shortened by 0 bases and J by 3 bases, with 6 bases between the two germline ends. Here the CDR3 DNA reads TGTGCCAGCAGCTTAGCGGCAGGCTATAATTCACCCCTCCACTTT. The encoded protein is CASSLAAGYNSPLHF.

The rearrangement uses TRBV9 and TRBJ2-7; 8 bases are a match to TRBD2. CDR1 is SGDLS, CDR2 YYNGEE, per germline. Trimming took 1 base from V and 3 from J; bases not matched to a gene: 9. There are 16 residues in the CDR3. This CDR3 reads CASSVNGRGVVYEQYF. In DNA, the CDR3 is TGTGCCAGCAGCGTAAATGGGCGGGGGGTAGTCTACGAGCAGTACTTC.

The V call is TRBV29-1, the J call TRBJ2-7; 9 bases are shared with TRBD1. Germline V gene sequence: CDR1 SQVTM, CDR2 ANQGSEA. The CDR3 is 14 amino acids. J lost 3 bases, V lost 0 bases, and 3 bases had no gene match. CDR3 sequence (DNA): TGCAGCGTTGAAGAAGGGACAGGGATCTACGAGCAGTACTTC. It yields the protein CSVEEGTGIYEQYF.